The rows below give T cell receptor beta chains drawn from one sample of a study of T cell repertoires in cytomegalovirus infection. TCRdb reprocessed the reads via MiXCR and lists one record per CDR3 protein. In the table there are some 300,000 distinct CDR3 sequences, roughly a tenth of which are singletons. Sequencing was performed on PBMCs. These receptors originate from a human donor in good health (CMV status not recorded). Some clones in this sample may be carry-over from other donors' samples. CDR3s leave out the opening cysteine and the closing phenylalanine or tryptophan. A D gene is named only where the DNA matches it firmly.

>TRBV23-1|TRBD2|TRBJ2-1
ASRSFLYTAGGACNEQF
>TRBV6-2/TRBV6-3|-|TRBJ1-2
ASLTVNYGYT
>TRBV20-1|-|TRBJ1-5
SARDSGGNQPQH
>TRBV7-9|-|TRBJ1-1
ASSLYSEDTEAF
>TRBV18|-|TRBJ1-1
ASSPVRSAPEAF
>TRBV7-2|TRBD1|TRBJ2-1
ASSLGTGNNEQF
>TRBV7-9|-|TRBJ1-3
ASSPILSGNTIY
>TRBV29-1|-|TRBJ1-1
SVASGGPKNTEAF
>TRBV7-2|-|TRBJ2-3
ASSSWGHAVTDTQY
>TRBV7-8|-|TRBJ2-2
ASSDRKTGELF
>TRBV20-1|-|TRBJ1-1
SAREQTWAAEAF
>TRBV3-1|TRBD2|TRBJ2-7
ASSQGLATKTYEQY
>TRBV7-2|TRBD1|TRBJ1-6
ASSLGDRGPPMGVPLH
>TRBV20-1|-|TRBJ2-3
SARGSRATDTQY
>TRBV7-2|-|TRBJ2-3
ASSLSYTDTQY
>TRBV6-1|TRBD2|TRBJ2-1
ASSRGTSLNEQF
>TRBV28|-|TRBJ2-2
ASSSPREGMNTGELF
>TRBV5-6|-|TRBJ2-7
ASSLSRGQY
>TRBV7-3|-|TRBJ1-1
ASSLSPGIMGYLDNTEAF
>TRBV6-6|-|TRBJ1-1
ASSLSGGALEAF
>TRBV7-9|TRBD1|TRBJ2-6
ASRVQGEPGSGANVLT
>TRBV27|-|TRBJ2-1
ASSLYKGLLGNEQF
>TRBV5-1|-|TRBJ1-2
ASSFYDNYGYT
>TRBV20-1|-|TRBJ2-3
SAGTPQKIDTQY
>TRBV12-3/TRBV12-4|-|TRBJ1-2
ASSLVQGNYGYT
>TRBV28|-|TRBJ2-6
ATQRTSVLSSSGANVLT
>TRBV20-1|-|TRBJ1-1
SARSGGGMNTEAF
>TRBV7-9|-|TRBJ2-3
ASSVGGAWTDTQY
>TRBV7-8|-|TRBJ1-1
ASTFLGRPENTEAF
>TRBV25-1|TRBD2|TRBJ2-5
ASSGGTSGGRQRETQY
>TRBV6-6|-|TRBJ1-1
ASSYWGGEMNTEAF
>TRBV27|-|TRBJ2-1
ASSLLGGEQF
>TRBV5-1|-|TRBJ2-5
ASSLEVGSQETQY
>TRBV6-2/TRBV6-3|-|TRBJ1-6
ASSFPDGGSSYNSPLH
>TRBV2|-|TRBJ1-4
ASTRDGGTNEKLF
>TRBV27|-|TRBJ2-5
ASSRLGTVQETQY